This entry lists 9 T cell receptor beta chains sequenced from one sample in a study of T cell responses to AZD1222 COVID-19 vaccine. Some clones are missing from TCRdb's copy, which holds only in-frame ones; the method was immunoSEQ multiplex PCR. The data show about 100,000 clones, with about 93% seen just once and 1.5% to 2% held by the top ten. Sample: peripheral blood, taken on day 0 of AZD1222 vaccination. The receptors come from an adult in good health.

V is TRBV6-6 and J is TRBJ1-5; D ambiguous. Trimming removed 0 bases from V and 0 bases from J, with 9 bases in between. CDR1 is MNHNY and CDR2 is SVGAGI in the germline V gene (reference sequence). This CDR3 contains 16 residues. The CDR3 nucleotides read TGTGCCAGCAGTTACTCGACGGGCTATAGCAATCAGCCCCAGCATTTT. Translating gives CASSYSTGYSNQPQHF.

V usage is TRBV7-3 and J usage is TRBJ2-3, with D uncertain. CDR1 is SGHTA and CDR2 is FQGTGA in the germline V gene. This CDR3 has 15 amino acids. Trimming pared 5 bases from V and 7 bases from J, leaving 19 bases between. The CDR3 protein is CASSPSLLVVNTQYF. For the CDR3, the DNA is TGTGCCAGCAGCCCCTCTCTCTTGGTCGTTAATACGCAGTATTTT. The whole variable domain, remainder taken from reference TRBV7-3 and TRBJ2-3, is GAGVSQTPSNKVTEKGKYVELRCDPISGHTALYWYRQSLGQGPEFLIYFQGTGAADDSGLPNDRFFAVRPEGSVSTLKIQRTERGDSAVYLCASSPSLLVVNTQYFGPGTRLTVL.

J is TRBJ1-1 and V is TRBV7-3, with a tentative D call TRBD1 (5 bases). Trimming left V 3 bases short and J 0 bases short, with 11 bases between. CDR1 is SGHTA, CDR2 FQGTGA, per germline. The CDR3 consists of 15 residues. The CDR3 DNA is TGTGCCAGCAGCTTCCAGCCAGGGCTGAACACTGAAGCTTTCTTT. Translation: CASSFQPGLNTEAFF.

The rearrangement links TRBV28 to TRBJ2-7; 8 bases line up with TRBD2. With V trimmed by 6 bases and J by 1 base, 2 bases remained unmatched. The germline V gene encodes CDR1 MDHEN and CDR2 SYDVKM. This CDR3 is built from 13 residues. CDR3 DNA: TGTGCCAGCAGCTCGGGGGGGTCCTACGAGCAGTACTTC. This translates into CASSSGGSYEQYF.

This sequence joins TRBV27 and TRBJ2-7; TRBD2 matches at 12 bases. The CDR3 runs to 14 residues. Germline V gene data show CDR1 as MNHEY and CDR2 as SMNVEV (reference sequence). The ends lost 5 bases at V and 5 bases at J; junction bases unmatched: 4. The CDR3 bases are TGTGCCAGCAGTCCCGGACTAGCGGGAAACGAGCAGTACTTC. This gives the protein CASSPGLAGNEQYF.

This chain uses TRBV28 with TRBJ1-2; no reliable D call. The germline V gene encodes CDR1 MDHEN and CDR2 SYDVKM. V lost 6 bases and J lost 3, with 17 bases in between. The CDR3 is 15 amino acids. The chain's CDR3 is CASRSYGIVDYGYTF. The DNA for the CDR3 is TGTGCCAGCAGATCCTATGGGATCGTTGACTATGGCTACACCTTC.

The rearrangement joins TRBV10-2 to TRBJ2-5; a weak D match, TRBD1 (6 bases). Per the germline V gene, CDR1 is WSHSY and CDR2 is SAAADI. V was trimmed by 9 bases and J by 5 bases, leaving 13 bases between them. The CDR3 spans 12 residues. The CDR3 here is CASQQGWETQYF. CDR3 in DNA: TGCGCCAGTCAACAGGGTTGGGAGACCCAGTACTTC.

This chain links TRBV7-9 with TRBJ2-3, with 7 bases aligning to TRBD2. V shed 5 bases and J 2 bases; nucleotides not matched to a gene: 13. Germline CDR1 reads SEHNR; CDR2 reads FQNEAQ (reference sequence). This CDR3 is built from 17 residues. CDR3 in amino acids: CASSPPGLADFTDTQYF. DNA of the CDR3: TGTGCCAGCAGCCCCCCGGGGCTAGCGGATTTCACAGATACGCAGTATTTT.

This clone was seen more than once but under ten times. The rearrangement uses TRBV12-3 or TRBV12-4 and TRBJ2-2; D possibly corresponds to TRBD1 (6 bases). This CDR3 has 12 amino acids. Between the trimmed V and J ends, which lost 6 bases and 4 bases, there was a span of 6 bases. CDR3 amino acids: CASSRGTGELFF. The CDR3 nucleotides read TGTGCCAGCAGCAGGGGCACCGGGGAGCTGTTTTTT.